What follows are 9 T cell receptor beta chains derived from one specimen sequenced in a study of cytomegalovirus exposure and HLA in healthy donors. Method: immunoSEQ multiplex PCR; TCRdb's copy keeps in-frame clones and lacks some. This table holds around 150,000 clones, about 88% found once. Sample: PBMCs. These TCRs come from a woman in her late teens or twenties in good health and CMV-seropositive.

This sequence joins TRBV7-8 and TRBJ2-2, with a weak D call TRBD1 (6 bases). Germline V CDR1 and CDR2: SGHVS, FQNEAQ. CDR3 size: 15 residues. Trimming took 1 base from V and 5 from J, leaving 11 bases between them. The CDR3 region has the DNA TGTGCCAGCAGCTTAGAGGCAGGGGTGACCGGGGAGCTGTTTTTT. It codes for CASSLEAGVTGELFF. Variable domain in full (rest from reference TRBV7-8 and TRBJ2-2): GAGVSQSPRYKVAKRGQDVALRCDPISGHVSLFWYQQALGQGPEFLTYFQNEAQLDKSGLPSDRFFAERPEGSVSTLKIQRTQQEDSAVYLCASSLEAGVTGELFFGEGSRLTVL.

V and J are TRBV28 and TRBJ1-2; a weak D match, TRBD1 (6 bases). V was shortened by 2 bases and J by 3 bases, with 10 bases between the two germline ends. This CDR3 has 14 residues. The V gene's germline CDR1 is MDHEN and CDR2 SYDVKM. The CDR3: CASSLPQGYYGYTF. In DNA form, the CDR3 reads TGTGCCAGCAGTTTACCCCAGGGGTACTATGGCTACACCTTC.

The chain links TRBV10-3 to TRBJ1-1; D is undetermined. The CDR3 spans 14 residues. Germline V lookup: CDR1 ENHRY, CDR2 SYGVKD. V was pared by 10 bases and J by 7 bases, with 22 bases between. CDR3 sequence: CATGVVEGVDEAFF. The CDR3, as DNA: TGTGCCACCGGGGTTGTAGAGGGCGTGGATGAAGCTTTCTTT.

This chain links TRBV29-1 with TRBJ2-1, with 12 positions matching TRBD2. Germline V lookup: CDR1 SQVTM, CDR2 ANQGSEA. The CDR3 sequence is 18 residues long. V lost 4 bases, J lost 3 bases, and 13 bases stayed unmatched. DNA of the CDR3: TGCAGCGTTGCGCGAACGACTAGCGGGAGTTGGCTCTACAATGAGCAGTTCTTC. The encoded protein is CSVARTTSGSWLYNEQFF.

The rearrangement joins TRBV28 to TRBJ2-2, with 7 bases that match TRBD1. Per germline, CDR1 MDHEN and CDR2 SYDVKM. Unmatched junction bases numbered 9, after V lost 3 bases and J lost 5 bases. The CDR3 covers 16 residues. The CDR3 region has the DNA TGTGCCAGCAGTTTGTCTCGACAGGGTGTGACCGGGGAGCTGTTTTTT. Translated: CASSLSRQGVTGELFF.

Here the CDR3 DNA reads TGTGCCAGCAGTGATTCAGCGGGCTCCTACAATGAGCAGTTCTTC. Its protein product is CASSDSAGSYNEQFF. This chain links TRBV2 with TRBJ2-1; D is perhaps TRBD2 (6 bases). Germline V lookup: CDR1 SNHLY, CDR2 FYNNEI. V was pared by 3 bases and J by 0 bases, with 9 bases between. CDR3 size: 15 residues.

CDR3 in amino acids: CAISAGTGTSEQYF. As DNA, the CDR3 is TGTGCCATCAGTGCCGGGACAGGGACTTCCGAGCAGTACTTC. This chain joins TRBV10-3 and TRBJ2-7; 9 nucleotides agree with TRBD1. This CDR3 is 14 amino acids long. Germline CDR1 reads ENHRY; CDR2 reads SYGVKD. The junction had 7 bases not matched to a gene; V was cut back by 4 bases and J by 6 bases.

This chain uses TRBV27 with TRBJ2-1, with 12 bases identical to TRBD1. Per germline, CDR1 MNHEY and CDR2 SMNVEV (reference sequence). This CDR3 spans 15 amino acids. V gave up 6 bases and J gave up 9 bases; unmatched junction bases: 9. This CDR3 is CASSYRDRGRSEQFF. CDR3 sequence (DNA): TGTGCCAGCAGCTACCGGGACAGGGGGCGGAGTGAGCAGTTCTTC.

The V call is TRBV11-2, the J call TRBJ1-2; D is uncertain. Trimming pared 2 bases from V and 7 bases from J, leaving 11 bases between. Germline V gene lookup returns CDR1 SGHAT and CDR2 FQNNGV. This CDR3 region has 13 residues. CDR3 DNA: TGTGCCAGCAGCTTATTAAGAGTGCCTGGCTACACCTTC. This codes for CASSLLRVPGYTF. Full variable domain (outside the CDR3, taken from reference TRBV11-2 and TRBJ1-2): EAGVAQSPRYKIIEKRQSVAFWCNPISGHATLYWYQQILGQGPKLLIQFQNNGVVDDSQLPKDRFSAERLKGVDSTLKIQPAKLEDSAVYLCASSLLRVPGYTFGSGTRLTVV.